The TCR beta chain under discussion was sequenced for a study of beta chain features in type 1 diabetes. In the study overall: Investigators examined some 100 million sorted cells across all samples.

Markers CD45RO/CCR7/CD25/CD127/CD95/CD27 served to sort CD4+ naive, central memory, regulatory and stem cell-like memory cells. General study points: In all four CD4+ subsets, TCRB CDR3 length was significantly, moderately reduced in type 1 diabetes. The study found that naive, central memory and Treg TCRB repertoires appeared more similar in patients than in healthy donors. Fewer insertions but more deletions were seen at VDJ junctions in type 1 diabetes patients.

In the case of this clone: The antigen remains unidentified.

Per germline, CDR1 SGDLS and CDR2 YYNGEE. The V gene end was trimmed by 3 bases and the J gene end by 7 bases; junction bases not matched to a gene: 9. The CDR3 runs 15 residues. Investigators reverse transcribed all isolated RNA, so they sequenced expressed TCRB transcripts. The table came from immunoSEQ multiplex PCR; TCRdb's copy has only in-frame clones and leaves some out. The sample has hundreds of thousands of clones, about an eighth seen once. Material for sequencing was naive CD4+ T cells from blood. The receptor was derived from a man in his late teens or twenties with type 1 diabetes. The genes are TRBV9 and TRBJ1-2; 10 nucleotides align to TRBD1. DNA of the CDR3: TGTGCCAGCAGCGAGAGAGGACAGGGGGACTTTGGCTACACCTTC. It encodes CASSERGQGDFGYTF.